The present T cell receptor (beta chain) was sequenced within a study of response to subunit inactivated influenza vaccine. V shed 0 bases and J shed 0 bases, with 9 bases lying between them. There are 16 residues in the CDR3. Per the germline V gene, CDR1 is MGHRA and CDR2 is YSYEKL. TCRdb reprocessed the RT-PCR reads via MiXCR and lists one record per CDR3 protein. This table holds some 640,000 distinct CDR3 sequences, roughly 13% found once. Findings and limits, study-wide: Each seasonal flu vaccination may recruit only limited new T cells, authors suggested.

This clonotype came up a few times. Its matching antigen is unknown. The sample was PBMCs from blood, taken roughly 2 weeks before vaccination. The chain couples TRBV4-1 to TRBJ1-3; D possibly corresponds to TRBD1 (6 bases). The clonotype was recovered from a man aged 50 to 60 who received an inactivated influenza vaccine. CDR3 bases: TGCGCCAGCAGCCAAGATAGGGGGGTCTCTGGAAACACCATATATTTT. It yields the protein CASSQDRGVSGNTIYF.